This paragraph covers one T cell receptor beta chain sequence. Its antigen is unidentified. The sequencing template was cDNA reverse transcribed from extracted RNA. TCRdb's copy holds only in-frame clones and misses some; the assay was immunoSEQ multiplex PCR. The sample includes more than 95,000 clones, roughly 63% of them seen just once. Per the germline V gene, CDR1 is SNHLY and CDR2 is FYNNEI. This CDR3 region has 17 residues. After removal of 6 bases from V and 3 bases from J, the junction contained 8 bases not matched to a gene. The data originate from a study of CD8+ T cells in alopecia areata. General study findings and limits: Having just one nonresponder leaves the connection between baseline CD8+ expansion and response unresolved. Tofacitinib produced a significant decrease in scalp clonality and in expanded CD8+ clones among the top 100. It was less clear whether patients shared TCRs than it was in mice, possibly because of HLA.

As to treatment: oral pan-JAK inhibitor, 5-10 mg twice daily. This clonotype was sampled from a human donor with alopecia areata. This rearrangement joins TRBV2 to TRBJ2-3; 14 nucleotides line up with TRBD2. Sequencing used CD8+ T cells sorted from blood, obtained at week 4, from a patient treated with tofacitinib. The CDR3 coding sequence is TGTGCCAGCAGCGCCCGGCGGACTAGCGGGGGGACAGATACGCAGTATTTT. This translates into CASSARRTSGGTDTQYF.